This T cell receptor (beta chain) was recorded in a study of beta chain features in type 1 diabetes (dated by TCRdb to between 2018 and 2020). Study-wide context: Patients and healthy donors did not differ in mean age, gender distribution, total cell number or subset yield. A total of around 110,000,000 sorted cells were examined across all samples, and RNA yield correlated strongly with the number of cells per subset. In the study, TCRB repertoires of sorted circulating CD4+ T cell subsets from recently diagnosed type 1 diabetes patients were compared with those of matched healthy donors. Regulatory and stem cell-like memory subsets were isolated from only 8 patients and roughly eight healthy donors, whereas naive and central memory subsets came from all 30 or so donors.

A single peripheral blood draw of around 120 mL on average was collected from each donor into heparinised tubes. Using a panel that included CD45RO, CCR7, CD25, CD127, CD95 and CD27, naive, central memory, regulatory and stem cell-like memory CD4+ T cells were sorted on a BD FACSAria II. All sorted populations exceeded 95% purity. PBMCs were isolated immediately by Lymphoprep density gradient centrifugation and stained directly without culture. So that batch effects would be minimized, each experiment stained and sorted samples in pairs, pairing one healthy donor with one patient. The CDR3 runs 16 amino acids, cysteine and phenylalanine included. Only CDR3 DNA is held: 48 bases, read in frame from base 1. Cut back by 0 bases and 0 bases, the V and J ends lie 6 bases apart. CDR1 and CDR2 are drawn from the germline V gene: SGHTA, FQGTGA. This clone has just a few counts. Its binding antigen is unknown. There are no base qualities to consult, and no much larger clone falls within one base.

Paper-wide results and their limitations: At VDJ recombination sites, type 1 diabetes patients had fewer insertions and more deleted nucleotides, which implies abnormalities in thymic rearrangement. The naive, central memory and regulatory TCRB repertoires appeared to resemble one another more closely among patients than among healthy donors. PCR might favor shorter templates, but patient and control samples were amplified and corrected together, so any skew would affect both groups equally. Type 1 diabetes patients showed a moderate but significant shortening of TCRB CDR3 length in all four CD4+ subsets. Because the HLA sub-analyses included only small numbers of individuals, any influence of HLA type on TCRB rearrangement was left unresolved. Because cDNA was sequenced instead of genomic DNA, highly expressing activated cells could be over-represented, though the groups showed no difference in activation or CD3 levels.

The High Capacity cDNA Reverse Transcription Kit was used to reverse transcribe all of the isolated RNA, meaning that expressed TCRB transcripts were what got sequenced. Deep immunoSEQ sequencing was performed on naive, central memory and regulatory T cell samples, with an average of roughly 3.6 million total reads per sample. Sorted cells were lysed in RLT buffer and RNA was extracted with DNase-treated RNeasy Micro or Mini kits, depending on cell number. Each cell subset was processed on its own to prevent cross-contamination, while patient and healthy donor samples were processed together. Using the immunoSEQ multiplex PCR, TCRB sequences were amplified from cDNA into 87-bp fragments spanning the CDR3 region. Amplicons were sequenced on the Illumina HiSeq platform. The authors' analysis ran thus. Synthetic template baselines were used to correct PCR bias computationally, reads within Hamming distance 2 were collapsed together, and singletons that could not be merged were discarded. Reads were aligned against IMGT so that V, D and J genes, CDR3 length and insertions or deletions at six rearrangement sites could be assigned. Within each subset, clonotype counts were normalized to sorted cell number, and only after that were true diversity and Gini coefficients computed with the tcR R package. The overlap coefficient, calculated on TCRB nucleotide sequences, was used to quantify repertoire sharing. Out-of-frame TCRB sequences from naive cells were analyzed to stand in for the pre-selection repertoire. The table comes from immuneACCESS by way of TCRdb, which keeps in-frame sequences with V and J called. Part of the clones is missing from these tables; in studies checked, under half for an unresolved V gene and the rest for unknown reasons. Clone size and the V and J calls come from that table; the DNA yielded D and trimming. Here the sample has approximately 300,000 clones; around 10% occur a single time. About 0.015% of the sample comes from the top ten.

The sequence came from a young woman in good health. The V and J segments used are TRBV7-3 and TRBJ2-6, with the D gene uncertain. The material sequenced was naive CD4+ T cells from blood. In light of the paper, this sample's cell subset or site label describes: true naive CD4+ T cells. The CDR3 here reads CASSLTGGSGANVLTF. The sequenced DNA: TGTGCCAGCAGCTTAACAGGCGGCTCTGGGGCCAACGTCCTGACTTTC.